This T cell receptor beta chain was profiled in a study of cytomegalovirus exposure and HLA in healthy donors. Germline assignment: CDR1 SGHRS and CDR2 YFSETQ. The CDR3 has 15 residues. Trimming cost V 0 bases and J 1 base, with 9 bases left between them. The PCR contained 60 Vbeta and 13 Jbeta primers. Clones were read by immunoSEQ multiplex PCR, and TCRdb kept only the in-frame ones, dropping some. This table holds roughly 170,000 clones, around four fifths found once. The sequence came from a man between 50 and 59 years old in good health and CMV-seronegative. The rearrangement links TRBV5-1 to TRBJ2-3; weak D call: TRBD1 (5 bases). Sample: PBMCs. This CDR3 reads CASSLVARGTDTQYF. As DNA, the CDR3 is TGCGCCAGCAGCTTGGTGGCCAGGGGCACAGATACGCAGTATTTT.